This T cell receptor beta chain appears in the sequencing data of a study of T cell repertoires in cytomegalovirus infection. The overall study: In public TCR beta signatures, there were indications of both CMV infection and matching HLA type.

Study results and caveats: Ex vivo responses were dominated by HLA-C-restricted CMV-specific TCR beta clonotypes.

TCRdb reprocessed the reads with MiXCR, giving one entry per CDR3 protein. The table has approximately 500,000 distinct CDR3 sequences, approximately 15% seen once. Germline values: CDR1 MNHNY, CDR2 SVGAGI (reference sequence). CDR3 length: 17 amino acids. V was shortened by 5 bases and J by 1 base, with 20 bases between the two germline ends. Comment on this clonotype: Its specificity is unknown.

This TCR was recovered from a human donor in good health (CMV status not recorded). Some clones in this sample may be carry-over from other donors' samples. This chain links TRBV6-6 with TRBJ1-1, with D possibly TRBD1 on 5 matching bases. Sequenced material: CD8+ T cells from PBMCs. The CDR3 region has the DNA TGTGCCAGCAGTCCGGGACTCTTTCCCCTTGGGAACACTGAAGCTTTCTTT. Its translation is CASSPGLFPLGNTEAFF.